Below are 24 T cell receptor beta chains sequenced from a single sample in a study of shared clonotypes between healthy human individuals. Assay used: immunoSEQ multiplex PCR; TCRdb lists only in-frame clones, some missing. The sample consists of roughly 2,300,000 clones, roughly 92% of them appearing once. The specimen was naive CD4+ T cells from PBMCs. Described subset: CD45RA+ positively selected. These receptors originate from a man younger than 35 in good health. Some clones in this sample may be carry-over from other donors' samples.

This chain links TRBV19 with TRBJ2-7, with 10 bases lining up with TRBD1. Germline V gives CDR1 LNHDA, CDR2 SQIVND (reference sequence). The CDR3 loop spans 13 amino acids. Unmatched junction bases numbered 4, after V lost 5 bases and J lost 6 bases. The CDR3 sequence is CASSAGQGREQYF. The CDR3 coding sequence is TGTGCCAGTAGTGCGGGACAGGGGCGCGAGCAGTACTTC.

CDR3 in amino acids: CASSTPVGTQYF. In DNA, the CDR3 is TGTGCCAGCAGTACCCCGGTAGGGACCCAGTACTTC. The genes are TRBV6-5 and TRBJ2-5; no clear D gene. CDR1 is MNHEY, CDR2 SVGAGI, per germline. Trimming removed 5 bases from V and 7 bases from J, with 11 bases in between. The CDR3 is made up of 12 amino acids.

The genes are TRBV28 and TRBJ2-5, with 9 bases fitting TRBD1. The better agreement between TRBJ2-7 and the DNA end casts doubt on the J call. Germline CDR1 MDHEN, CDR2 SYDVKM. This CDR3 is built from 15 residues. The CDR3: CASSPPGQGYYEQYF. CDR3 sequence (DNA): TGTGCCAGCAGTCCTCCGGGACAGGGCTACTACGAGCAGTACTTC.

Turning to this clone: Other DNA sequences in this sample translate to the same CDR3. The chain is built from TRBV6-6 and TRBJ2-5; D assignment may be TRBD1 or TRBD2 (5 bases each). The CDR3 has 14 amino acids. Trimming pared 2 bases from V and 2 bases from J, leaving 9 bases between. The germline gives CDR1 MNHNY, CDR2 SVGAGI (reference sequence). CDR3 DNA: TGTGCCAGCAGTTACGGGACGGAACAAGAGACCCAGTACTTC. Translation gives CASSYGTEQETQYF.

A note on this clone: This sample also contains other DNA sequences that code for the same CDR3. The rearrangement uses TRBV2 and TRBJ1-2, with TRBD1 as a possible D gene (6 bases). This CDR3 has 11 residues. Germline V gene sequence: CDR1 SNHLY, CDR2 FYNNEI. V lost 6 bases and J lost 5, with 7 bases in between. This CDR3 reads CASRQGYGYTF. Written as DNA, the CDR3 is TGTGCCAGCAGACAGGGATATGGCTACACCTTC.

The rearrangement joins TRBV2 to TRBJ2-5, with 16 bases fitting TRBD2. V dropped 7 bases and J dropped 2; count of bases not matched to a gene: 7. CDR1 and CDR2 (germline): SNHLY, FYNNEI. The CDR3 runs to 17 residues. Here the CDR3 reads CASIWGGLAGGQETQYF. The CDR3 bases are TGTGCCAGCATTTGGGGGGGACTAGCGGGAGGGCAAGAGACCCAGTACTTC.

The V and J genes are TRBV5-1 and TRBJ2-1; 8 bases fit TRBD2. This CDR3 is built from 13 residues. CDR1 is SGHRS and CDR2 is YFSETQ in the germline V gene. V gave up 5 bases and J gave up 6 bases; unmatched junction bases: 4. In nucleotides, the CDR3 is TGCGCCAGCAGAACGGGAGGGGTCAATGAGCAGTTCTTC. As protein: CASRTGGVNEQFF.

The chain employs TRBV7-2 and TRBJ2-7; either TRBD1 or TRBD2 may fit D (5 bases each). The CDR3 consists of 14 residues. V was clipped by 1 base and J by 9 bases, with 16 bases between them. CDR1 SGHTA and CDR2 FQGNSA come from the germline V gene. The DNA for the CDR3 is TGTGCCAGCAGCTTAGGTTCCCTCACGGGACCGCAGTACTTC. Translated, it gives CASSLGSLTGPQYF.

V gene TRBV7-2 combines with J gene TRBJ2-7; 8 positions match TRBD1. The CDR3 runs to 12 residues. The V segment lost 3 bases and the J segment 13 bases; nucleotides outside the gene matches: 8. Germline-derived CDR1 and CDR2 are SGHTA and FQGNSA. CDR3 nucleotides: TGTGCCAGCAGCTTCTCAGGGGGCTTTTCATACTTC. Translated, it gives CASSFSGGFSYF. The variable domain in full, with the rest retrieved from reference TRBV7-2 and TRBJ2-7, is GAGVSQSPSNKVTEKGKDVELRCDPISGHTALYWYRQSLGQGLEFLIYFQGNSAPDKSGLPSDRFSAERTGGSVSTLTIQRTQQEDSAVYLCASSFSGGFSYFGPGTRLTVT.

The genes are TRBV7-2 and TRBJ2-1; tentatively, D is TRBD1 or TRBD2 (5 bases each). CDR3 length: 16 residues. The germline V gene has CDR1 SGHTA and CDR2 FQGNSA. The V and J ends lost 5 bases and 6 bases respectively, with 20 bases between them. In DNA, the CDR3 is TGTGCCAGCAGCCCAGTCCGGGACCTTCGCGGCAATGAGCAGTTCTTC. Protein product: CASSPVRDLRGNEQFF.

With respect to this clone: This same CDR3 is encoded by further DNA sequences in the sample. The chain employs TRBV18 and TRBJ1-5, with D perhaps TRBD1 (6 bases). The CDR3 has 13 amino acids. The V gene's germline CDR1 is KGHSH and CDR2 LQKENI. The V end was cut by 6 bases, the J end by 5 bases, with 11 bases between. The CDR3, as DNA: TGTGCCAGCTCGGGGGGGCGCGATCAGCCCCAGCATTTT. As protein: CASSGGRDQPQHF.

Notes on this clone: Other nucleotide sequences from this sample produce the same CDR3. The chain recombines TRBV18 with TRBJ1-1; perhaps TRBD1 as D (5 bases). This CDR3 region has 14 residues. Trimming stripped 1 base from V and 1 base from J, with 7 bases between. CDR1 is KGHSH, CDR2 LQKENI, per germline. Here the CDR3 reads CASSPQGTNTEAFF. The CDR3 region has the DNA TGTGCCAGCTCACCACAGGGGACGAACACTGAAGCTTTCTTT.

In regard to this clone: The same CDR3 can be traced to other DNA sequences in this sample. The genes are TRBV7-9 and TRBJ1-1; 7 bases are a match to TRBD1. J lost 3 bases, V lost 3 bases, and 4 bases had no gene match. Germline V gene lookup returns CDR1 SEHNR and CDR2 FQNEAQ (reference sequence). This CDR3 region has 14 residues. The CDR3 protein is CASSFQGGDTEAFF. In nucleotides, the CDR3 is TGTGCCAGCAGCTTCCAGGGGGGGGACACTGAAGCTTTCTTT.

This chain joins TRBV10-3 and TRBJ2-7, with D unresolved. Germline V gene sequence: CDR1 ENHRY, CDR2 SYGVKD. CDR3 length: 9 residues. V was pared by 10 bases and J by 6 bases, with 7 bases between. DNA of the CDR3: TGTGCCAAAGGAACCGAGCAGTACTTC. As protein: CAKGTEQYF.

The CDR3 loop is CATQFGIAGLYNEQFF. CDR3 in DNA: TGTGCCACCCAGTTCGGTATCGCGGGTCTCTACAATGAGCAGTTCTTC. The rearrangement links TRBV15 to TRBJ2-1, with D tentatively TRBD2 (5 bases). V was clipped by 8 bases and J by 3 bases, with 20 bases between them. CDR3 length: 16 residues. Germline V CDR1 and CDR2: LNHNV, YYDKDF (reference sequence).

This sequence joins TRBV7-3 and TRBJ1-1; perhaps TRBD1 as D (5 bases). Trimming took 5 bases from V and 5 from J, leaving 12 bases between them. CDR3 length: 13 amino acids. The V gene's germline CDR1 is SGHTA and CDR2 FQGTGA. DNA for the CDR3: TGTGCCAGCAGCGGAACCGGGACTACTGAAGCTTTCTTT. It codes for CASSGTGTTEAFF.

The chain carries TRBV4-3 and TRBJ2-7; 12 bases map to TRBD1. The V gene's germline CDR1 is LGHNA and CDR2 YSLEER. There are 14 residues in the CDR3. J gave up 5 bases and V 4 bases, and 3 bases lay outside the gene matches. In DNA, the CDR3 is TGCGCCAGCAGCCCGGGGACAGGGGGCCACGAGCAGTACTTC. Its translation: CASSPGTGGHEQYF.

The chain carries TRBV9 and TRBJ2-1, with 8 positions matching TRBD2. CDR1 is SGDLS and CDR2 is YYNGEE in the germline V gene. The V segment lost 0 bases and the J segment 0 bases; nucleotides outside the gene matches: 5. The CDR3 extends over 17 amino acids. The CDR3 reads CASSVGSSGSSYNEQFF. Written as DNA, the CDR3 is TGTGCCAGCAGCGTAGGGTCAAGCGGGAGCTCCTACAATGAGCAGTTCTTC.

The chain combines TRBV19 with TRBJ1-5, with D possibly matching TRBD1 (6 bases). V lost 6 bases and J lost 4, with 16 bases in between. CDR3 length: 15 residues. Germline V gene data show CDR1 as LNHDA and CDR2 as SQIVND (reference sequence). The CDR3 coding sequence is TGTGCCAGTAGCCCGTACAGGGCGGGAAATCAGCCCCAGCATTTT. Protein sequence: CASSPYRAGNQPQHF.

Note on this clone: This sample includes further DNA sequences coding for the same CDR3. This chain uses TRBV4-3 with TRBJ1-3; D not resolved. Germline V gives CDR1 LGHNA, CDR2 YSLEER. The CDR3 contains 13 residues. V lost 0 bases to trimming and J lost 7 bases, with 7 bases between them. CDR3 sequence (DNA): TGCGCCAGCAGCCAAGATTCCGGGAACACCATATATTTT. Translated: CASSQDSGNTIYF.

V and J are TRBV5-1 and TRBJ2-1; D possibly corresponds to TRBD2 (7 bases). Germline V gives CDR1 SGHRS, CDR2 YFSETQ. There are 16 residues in the CDR3. The V gene lost 0 bases and the J gene lost 4 bases, with 14 bases spanning the gap. CDR3 amino acids: CASSLAGGPGYNEQFF. CDR3 DNA: TGCGCCAGCAGCTTGGCCGGGGGGCCAGGGTACAATGAGCAGTTCTTC.

The chain has TRBV29-1 and TRBJ2-7; D is undetermined. The CDR3 length is 12 residues. The germline CDR1 and CDR2 sequences are SQVTM and ANQGSEA. Trimming shortened V by 1 base and J by 3 bases, and 7 bases separated the two germline ends. The CDR3: CSVEGSGYEQYF. The CDR3 bases are TGCAGCGTTGAAGGGTCAGGCTACGAGCAGTACTTC.

This sequence joins TRBV14 and TRBJ2-5, with D tentatively TRBD1 (7 bases). This CDR3 is built from 14 residues. The germline gives CDR1 SGHDN, CDR2 FVKESK. Trimming took off 3 bases at V and 10 bases at J, with 18 bases between the two ends. In DNA form, the CDR3 reads TGTGCCAGCAGCCACAGGGGGGACACGAGGGGCCAGTACTTC. Protein sequence: CASSHRGDTRGQYF.

The chain uses TRBV7-2 and TRBJ2-2, with TRBD2 as a possible D gene (6 bases). Germline CDR1 is SGHTA and CDR2 is FQGNSA. The CDR3 runs 16 residues. V shed 5 bases and J shed 4 bases, with 17 bases lying between them. CDR3: CASSTSPGTVTGELFF. The CDR3 bases are TGTGCCAGCAGCACCTCCCCCGGGACTGTCACCGGGGAGCTGTTTTTT.